A selection of T cell receptor beta chains follows, all from one sample in a study of human T cells and chemical hapten exposure. MiXCR was run by TCRdb on the RACE reads, yielding one entry per CDR3 protein. The data show 300,000 to 400,000 distinct CDR3 sequences, with 5.1% seen just once and 2.5% to 3% held by the top ten. Material: whole blood, obtained in connection with sensitization to the hapten diphenylcyclopropenone (DPC). The receptors were sampled from a woman between 50 and 59 years old with alopecia areata. Some clones in this sample may be carry-over from other donors' samples. The CDR3 runs from the conserved cysteine through the conserved F or W. D genes are given only for firm matches. Size is omitted from some rows. Given values are once, few, many or a class for expanded clones.

D gene	V gene	J gene	clone size	CDR3 DNA	CDR3 protein
.	TRBV12-3/TRBV12-4	TRBJ2-7	many	TGTGCCAGCAGTTTGTTCTCCTCCTACGAGCAGTACTTC	CASSLFSSYEQYF
TRBD1	TRBV5-1	TRBJ2-1	many	TGCGCCAGCAGCATGTCGGGGACAGGCCACAATGAGCAGTTCTTC	CASSMSGTGHNEQFF
.	TRBV6-6	TRBJ1-5	many	TGTGCCAGCAGGGGGGACTCGGGATCACAGCCCCAGCATTTT	CASRGDSGSQPQHF
.	TRBV30	TRBJ2-7	many	TGTGCCTGGAGTACACAGGGAAATGAGCAGTACTTC	CAWSTQGNEQYF
.	TRBV6-2/TRBV6-3	TRBJ1-1	many	TGTGCCAGCACCAAGACAGGGAACACTGAAGCTTTCTTT	CASTKTGNTEAFF
.	TRBV7-8	TRBJ2-3	many	TGTGCCAGCAGCTTGCACACAGATACGCAGTATTTT	CASSLHTDTQYF
.	TRBV12-3/TRBV12-4	TRBJ1-5	.	TGTGCCAGCACCTTCAGGGATAGCAATCAGCCCCAGCATTTT	CASTFRDSNQPQHF
TRBD2	TRBV29-1	TRBJ2-7	few	TGCAGCGTTGGATCCAGCGGGAGCTTTCTCAACGAGCAGTACTTC	CSVGSSGSFLNEQYF
TRBD1	TRBV7-9	TRBJ1-1	many	TGTGCCAGCAGCTTAGAGACAGGGGTGGCTGAAGCTTTCTTT	CASSLETGVAEAFF
.	TRBV19	TRBJ2-1	many	TGTGCCAGTAGTATGTGGAGAAATGAGCAGTTCTTC	CASSMWRNEQFF
TRBD2	TRBV4-2	TRBJ2-1	many	TGTGCCAGCAGCCAAGGGGCGGGAGTTCCCGATGAGCAGTTCTTC	CASSQGAGVPDEQFF
TRBD2	TRBV6-1	TRBJ2-5	few	TGTGCCAGCAGCTTGATGACCGCTAGCGGGGGCCCCAAATCCCAGTACTTC	CASSLMTASGGPKSQYF
TRBD1	TRBV28	TRBJ1-4	few	TGTGCCAGCAGATTCGGGACAGCTAATGAAAAACTGTTTTTT	CASRFGTANEKLFF
.	TRBV6-2/TRBV6-3	TRBJ2-6	many	TGTGCCACGCGAGGGGCCAACGTCCTGACTTTC	CATRGANVLTF
.	TRBV9	TRBJ1-3	few	TGTGCCAGCAGCTCCCGGGGTGATTGGTCAGGAAACACCATATATTTT	CASSSRGDWSGNTIYF
.	TRBV27	TRBJ2-1	many	TGTGCCGTACAGGGAAGATCGAATGAGCAGTTCTTC	CAVQGRSNEQFF
.	TRBV7-2	TRBJ1-1	once	TGTGCCAGCAGCTTAGCGTTCGCTGAAGCTTCCTTT	CASSLAFAEASF
.	TRBV11-1	TRBJ2-4	.	TGTGCCAGCAGCCCGCTGGGGCCCCGGGCCGACATTCAGTACTTC	CASSPLGPRADIQYF
.	TRBV5-1	TRBJ1-2	many	TGCGCCAGCAGCTTGGCCTGGGCAGAAGATATTTACTATGGCTACACCTTC	CASSLAWAEDIYYGYTF
TRBD2	TRBV18	TRBJ2-1	many	TGTGCCAGCTCACCAAGTAGCGGGATCTACAATGAGCAGTTCTTC	CASSPSSGIYNEQFF
TRBD1	TRBV6-1	TRBJ1-1	few	TGTGCCAGCAGATACCTCCCGGGACAGGGCCGTGAAGCTTTCTTT	CASRYLPGQGREAFF
.	TRBV27	TRBJ2-5	.	TGTGCCAGCAGTTTATGGGGAGAGCCGGAGACCCAGTACTTC	CASSLWGEPETQYF
TRBD1	TRBV29-1	TRBJ1-1	many	TGCAGCGTGCGTTACCCTAGTAACAGGGGGGGCACTGAAGCTTTCTTT	CSVRYPSNRGGTEAFF
.	TRBV7-2	TRBJ2-5	few	TGTGCCAGCAGCCGGGCCGGGGCCAGCGCTAAAGAGACCCAGTACTTC	CASSRAGASAKETQYF
.	TRBV28	TRBJ2-1	many	TGTGCCAGCAGTTTGGTCCCGCCGAACAATGAGCAGTTCTTC	CASSLVPPNNEQFF
TRBD1	TRBV6-2/TRBV6-3	TRBJ1-5	.	TGTGCCAGCAAAACTCCGGGACAGTCCAATCAGCCCCAGCATTTT	CASKTPGQSNQPQHF
.	TRBV5-6	TRBJ1-4	few	TGTGCCAGCAGCTCAAGACTGACCCCTGAGGAAAAACTGTTTTTT	CASSSRLTPEEKLFF
.	TRBV11-2	TRBJ2-5	.	TGTGCCAGCAGCTTAGTGGTAGAGCAAGAGACCCAGTACTTC	CASSLVVEQETQYF
TRBD2	TRBV6-2/TRBV6-3	TRBJ2-3	.	TGTGCCAGCCGCCTGACTAGCGGGAATCCAGATACGCAGTATTTT	CASRLTSGNPDTQYF
TRBD1	TRBV6-6	TRBJ1-5	few	TGTGCCACCAGGGGACAGGAGCCCCAGCATTTT	CATRGQEPQHF
.	TRBV25-1	TRBJ2-5	many	TGTGCCAGCAGTGTGAGGGCGTCTGAGACCCAGTACTTC	CASSVRASETQYF
.	TRBV28	TRBJ1-1	many	TGTGCCAGCAGTTTAGGAGCGCGTATCACTGAAGCTTTCTTT	CASSLGARITEAFF
TRBD1	TRBV6-6	TRBJ2-7	.	TGTGCCAGCAGTTACGACAGGGCCTCCTACGAGCAGTACTTC	CASSYDRASYEQYF